The 2 T cell receptor beta chains given below trace back to one sample, sequenced in a study of cytomegalovirus exposure and HLA in healthy donors. Some clones are missing from TCRdb's copy, which holds only in-frame ones; the method was immunoSEQ multiplex PCR. This table has some 71,000 clones, 94% appearing once. The sequencing sample was made of PBMCs. The source is a woman between 18 and 29 years old in good health and CMV-seronegative.

The V and J genes are TRBV6-6 and TRBJ2-7; 7 positions agree with TRBD2. The germline V gene has CDR1 MNHNY and CDR2 SVGAGI (reference sequence). CDR3 length: 14 amino acids. With 5 bases clipped from V and 0 bases from J, the junction kept 4 bases outside the gene matches. The chain's CDR3 is CASSPSGNSYEQYF. DNA of the CDR3: TGTGCCAGCAGTCCAAGCGGGAACTCCTACGAGCAGTACTTC.

The chain is built from TRBV5-8 and TRBJ1-4; the D is unclear. The V gene's germline CDR1 is SGHTS and CDR2 YDEGEE. The CDR3 consists of 13 residues. V shed 2 bases and J shed 8 bases, with 10 bases lying between them. CDR3 loop: CASSFGREEKLFF. As DNA, the CDR3 is TGTGCCAGCAGCTTTGGACGGGAGGAAAAACTGTTTTTT.